What follows are 27 T cell receptor beta chains derived from one specimen sequenced in a study of tumor-infiltrating lymphocytes in primary liver carcinoma (dated by TCRdb to 2016 to 2017). Blood RNA was extracted from unsorted whole blood with TRIzol reagent; germline DNA came from the DNeasy Blood & Tissue kit. The listed sequencing device is Illumina HiSeq 2500. A constant-region primer and ProtoScript II reverse transcriptase were used to reverse-transcribe TCRbeta-specific cDNA from 500 ng total RNA. Three nested multiplex PCR rounds, following a slightly modified ARM-PCR procedure, were used to build the TCRbeta libraries. The first two PCR rounds used multiplex TRBV1-TRBV30 forward primers with a Cbeta reverse primer, each for about 10 cycles. TCRdb trimmed public reads at Q25 via fastp, called clones via MiXCR and kept in-frame beta chains. All rows with the same CDR3 protein become a single entry with the most common DNA and genes. The sample table lists a few hundred thousand distinct CDR3 sequences, about three fifths of them with a count of one. The top ten hold over 15% of the sample.

Specimen: peripheral blood. All receptors come from a woman in her 30s with primary liver carcinoma and hepatitis B virus infection.

Details on this clonotype: This may come from a read error, since a much larger clone is one base off. The chain links TRBV4-1 to TRBJ2-2; D might be TRBD2 (6 bases). Between the trimmed V and J ends, which lost 0 bases and 4 bases, there was a span of 9 bases. The CDR3 runs 15 residues. Per germline, CDR1 MGHRA and CDR2 YSYEKL. Written as DNA, the CDR3 is TGCGCCAGCAGCCAAGACGGAGGGTGCACCGGGGAGCTGTTTTTT. As protein: CASSQDGGCTGELFF.

The chain is built from TRBV30 and TRBJ2-3, with a weak D call TRBD2 (6 bases). V was trimmed by 4 bases and J by 4 bases, leaving 21 bases between them. This CDR3 contains 16 residues. Germline V gene sequence: CDR1 GTSNPN, CDR2 SVGIG (reference sequence). The CDR3 sequence is CAWNRERTGVPDTQYF. The CDR3 region has the DNA TGTGCCTGGAATCGTGAGAGAACGGGAGTGCCAGATACGCAGTATTTT.

Note on this clonotype: The junction shows a germline mismatch at one end, possibly a read error. The chain couples TRBV12-3 or TRBV12-4 to TRBJ2-5, with 12 bases aligning to TRBD1. This CDR3 is built from 17 residues. The CDR3 DNA is TGTGACAGCAGTGCGCCGGGACAGGGGGCCGCTCGAGAGACCCAGTACTTC. Translated, it gives CDSSAPGQGAARETQYF.

This clonotype was picked up many times. The J gene is TRBJ2-5, the V gene TRBV4-3; D uncertain. Trimming shortened V by 0 bases and J by 5 bases, and 13 bases separated the two germline ends. Germline V lookup: CDR1 LGHNA, CDR2 YSLEER. This CDR3 is built from 15 residues. DNA for the CDR3: TGCGCCAGCAGCCAAGATTTGCATAGGGCGGAGACCCAGTACTTC. It encodes CASSQDLHRAETQYF.

Note on this clonotype: A junction end diverges from the germline sequence, so it may reflect a read error. V and J are TRBV7-9 and TRBJ2-7, with a tentative D call TRBD2 (6 bases). Germline V gene lookup returns CDR1 SEHNR and CDR2 FQNEAQ (reference sequence). This CDR3 region has 14 residues. CDR3 loop: CASSLAGDSYDQHF. CDR3 sequence (DNA): TGTGCCAGCAGCTTAGCAGGGGACTCCTATGATCAGCACTTC.

Comment on this clonotype: A much larger clone lies a single base off, so this may be a read error. The genes are TRBV6-5 and TRBJ2-1; 7 bases align to TRBD2. This CDR3 is 13 amino acids long. Trimming took 4 bases from V and 7 from J; bases not matched to a gene: 4. Germline V gene lookup returns CDR1 MNHEY and CDR2 SVGAGI. CDR3 residues: CASSSAGTNEQFF. The CDR3, as DNA: TGTGCCAGCAGTTCAGCGGGAACGAATGAGCAGTTCTTC.

The chain employs TRBV11-2 and TRBJ2-5; D may be TRBD2 (6 bases). CDR3 length: 15 residues. Germline V CDR1 and CDR2: SGHAT, FQNNGV. Trimming removed 3 bases at V and 1 base at J, with 12 bases between. CDR3 region: CASSLGGLVQETQYF. CDR3 DNA: TGTGCCAGCAGCTTGGGAGGATTGGTCCAAGAGACCCAGTACTTC.

In its sample, this clonotype was seen many times. The chain couples TRBV29-1 to TRBJ2-6, with 11 bases matching TRBD1. Germline V lookup: CDR1 SQVTM, CDR2 ANQGSEA. V lost 4 bases, J lost 4 bases, and 3 bases stayed unmatched. CDR3 length equals 15 residues. CDR3 in amino acids: CSVGTGGLGANVLTF. CDR3 sequence (DNA): TGCAGCGTTGGGACAGGGGGCCTCGGGGCCAACGTCCTGACTTTC.

As regards this clonotype: No DNA is shown, since the ends of the CDR3 on it are uncertain; the CDR3 is the one TCRdb lists. The chain recombines TRBV28 with TRBJ1-6. The V gene's germline CDR1 is MDHEN and CDR2 SYDVKM. The CDR3 is made up of 16 amino acids, end residues included. The chain's CDR3 is CASSTSVGGYNSPLHF.

Of note for this clonotype: A much larger clone lies a single base off, so this may be a read error. V usage is TRBV6-5 and J usage is TRBJ2-7; 8 bases are shared with TRBD2. The CDR3 totals 15 residues. Germline V lookup: CDR1 MNHEY, CDR2 SVGAGI. The CDR3 sequence: CAISRTSPAYYEQYF. CDR3 DNA sequence: TGTGCCATCAGTCGGACTAGCCCTGCTTACTACGAGCAGTACTTC.

The rearrangement links TRBV12-3 or TRBV12-4 to TRBJ1-5; D is ambiguous. This CDR3 comprises 14 residues. V lost 4 bases to trimming and J lost 1 base, with 8 bases between them. This CDR3 reads CASSSEGSNQPQHF. Written as DNA, the CDR3 is TGTGCCAGCAGTTCCGAGGGAAGCAATCAGCCCCAGCATTTT.

This clonotype has at least ten counts. The chain has TRBV29-1 and TRBJ2-3, with 9 positions matching TRBD1. The length of the CDR3 is 15 residues. With 0 bases clipped from V and 4 bases from J, the junction kept 5 bases outside the gene matches. In germline, CDR1 is SQVTM, CDR2 ANQGSEA. CDR3 residues: CSVEDWGQGADTQYF. The CDR3 DNA sequence: TGCAGCGTTGAAGACTGGGGACAGGGAGCAGATACGCAGTATTTT.

This clonotype was observed many times. The V and J genes are TRBV6-6 and TRBJ2-1, with 8 bases identical to TRBD1. The CDR3 runs to 15 residues. The germline V gene has CDR1 MNHNY and CDR2 SVGAGI (reference sequence). Trimming removed 5 bases from V and 4 bases from J; junction bases left unmatched: 7. As DNA, the CDR3 is TGTGCCAGCAGTCCGAAAAGGACAGGGTACAATGAGCAGTTCTTC. It codes for CASSPKRTGYNEQFF.

On this clonotype itself: It may be a read error: a sequence one base away is much more abundant. The J gene is TRBJ1-6, the V gene TRBV5-1; D is unresolved. CDR3 length equals 16 residues. V was trimmed by 3 bases and J by 5 bases, leaving 15 bases between them. The germline CDR1 and CDR2 sequences are SGHRS and YFSETQ. DNA for the CDR3: TGCGCCAGCAGCTCCCAGACAAGGCGAGATAATTCACCCCTCCACTTT. Protein sequence: CASSSQTRRDNSPLHF.

J is TRBJ2-3 and V is TRBV30; D call uncertain. Germline V CDR1 and CDR2: GTSNPN, SVGIG (reference sequence). Between the trimmed V and J ends, which lost 0 bases and 0 bases, there was a span of 16 bases. CDR3 length: 17 residues. Written as DNA, the CDR3 is TGTGCCTGGAGTGTAAGAATCCTTGCCTCTAGCACAGATACGCAGTATTTT. Translated, it gives CAWSVRILASSTDTQYF.

The rearrangement uses TRBV7-9 and TRBJ2-1; D may be TRBD2 (5 bases). CDR1 SEHNR and CDR2 FQNEAQ come from the germline V gene (reference sequence). This CDR3 spans 14 amino acids. Deletions cut 9 bases from V and 3 bases from J, with 15 bases between. The CDR3 DNA sequence: TGTGCCAGTTCCAACAGCGGAGACTACAATGAGCAGTTCTTC. It is translated as CASSNSGDYNEQFF.

V and J are TRBV6-6 and TRBJ2-7; TRBD2 matches 9 bases. The junction had 6 bases not matched to a gene; V was cut back by 2 bases and J by 4 bases. CDR3 length equals 15 residues. CDR1 MNHNY and CDR2 SVGAGI come from the germline V gene (reference sequence). DNA for the CDR3: TGTGCCAGCAGTTACGATAGCGGGAGTGGGTACGAGCAGTACTTC. The encoded protein is CASSYDSGSGYEQYF.

Notes on this clonotype: A much larger clone lies a single base off, so this may be a read error. The chain couples TRBV29-1 to TRBJ2-7, with a tentative D call TRBD2 (7 bases). Germline V gene data show CDR1 as SQVTM and CDR2 as ANQGSEA. This CDR3 has 14 residues. CDR3 nucleotides: TGCAGCGTTGAAGGATGGGGAGGGGACAACGAGCGGTACTTC. It codes for CSVEGWGGDNERYF.

Details on this clonotype: No conserved phenylalanine or tryptophan ends this CDR3, so it is likely a read error. The chain is built from TRBV11-2 and TRBJ2-1; 11 bases are a match to TRBD1. The CDR3 is 15 residues long. Germline loops: CDR1 SGHAT, CDR2 FQNNGV. The chain's CDR3 is CASSLDWTGGNVQFL. In DNA form, the CDR3 reads TGTGCCAGCAGCTTAGATTGGACAGGGGGCAATGTGCAGTTCCTC.

This clonotype was seen a few times. The chain couples TRBV6-2 or TRBV6-3 to TRBJ2-2, with TRBD2 matching over 7 bases. This CDR3 region has 15 residues. CDR1 MNHEY and CDR2 SVGEGT come from the germline V gene. The trim removed 8 bases at V and 7 bases at J, leaving 13 bases unmatched. The CDR3 is CASRLLFGRIGELFF. The CDR3, as DNA: TGTGCCAGCCGGTTATTATTCGGGAGGATCGGGGAGCTGTTTTTT.

The gene calls are TRBV12-3 or TRBV12-4 and TRBJ2-5, with D possibly being TRBD2 (6 bases). Trimming took 2 bases from V and 2 from J, leaving 12 bases between them. The CDR3 consists of 15 residues. CDR3 protein: CASSLFAAGQETQYF. CDR3 sequence (DNA): TGTGCCAGCAGTTTATTCGCGGCGGGACAAGAGACCCAGTACTTC.

This clonotype is a singleton in its sample. Just one base apart from a much larger clone, this may be a read error. Since no conserved phenylalanine or tryptophan closes the CDR3, a read error is the likely cause. V gene TRBV11-2 combines with J gene TRBJ2-1; D unresolved. V lost 1 base to trimming and J lost 5 bases, with 12 bases between them. The CDR3 contains 15 residues. CDR1 is SGHAT and CDR2 is FQNNGV in the germline V gene. CDR3 DNA: TGTGCCAGCAGCTTAGGTAGTGTGGTCAACAATGAGCAGTTCTCC. This codes for CASSLGSVVNNEQFS.

Worth noting for this clonotype: A junction end diverges from the germline sequence, so it may reflect a read error. The chain combines TRBV18 with TRBJ2-5; 7 positions agree with TRBD1. Germline loops: CDR1 KGHSH, CDR2 LQKENI. This CDR3 comprises 17 residues. CDR3 in DNA: TGTGCCAGCTCACCTAGGACAGGTTTCAGTGGCAAAGAGACTCAGTACTTC. Translating it yields CASSPRTGFSGKETQYF.

Turning to this clonotype: This clone may be a read error of a much larger clone one base away. This chain links TRBV12-5 with TRBJ1-1; D not certain. Germline V gives CDR1 LGHNT, CDR2 FRNRAP. The CDR3 has 12 residues. CDR3 sequence: CVSGPGNTEAFF. The CDR3 coding sequence is TGTGTTAGTGGTCCAGGGAACACTGAAGCTTTCTTT.

This clonotype was seen a few times. This chain connects TRBV12-3 or TRBV12-4 to TRBJ2-2; D perhaps matches TRBD2 (7 bases). The length of the CDR3 is 15 residues. V gave up 2 bases and J gave up 5 bases, with 12 bases separating them. CDR3 sequence: CASSLSRGGTGELFF. The CDR3 DNA follows: TGTGCCAGCAGTTTATCCAGGGGAGGGACCGGGGAGCTGTTTTTT.

For this clonotype: A read error is likely, as this CDR3 ends without the conserved phenylalanine or tryptophan. This chain links TRBV12-3 or TRBV12-4 with TRBJ2-7; no reliable D call. The CDR3 is 12 residues long. V dropped 4 bases and J dropped 2 bases, with 6 bases sitting between them. This CDR3 reads CASSSNTYEQYL. In DNA, the CDR3 is TGTGCCAGCAGTTCTAATACCTACGAGCAGTACCTC.

On this clonotype: A much larger clonotype is one base distant, so this may be a read error. The V gene is TRBV29-1, the J gene TRBJ2-7, with D possibly being TRBD1 (6 bases). The CDR3 is made up of 13 amino acids. CDR1 and CDR2 from the germline V gene are SQVTM and ANQGSEA. V shed 8 bases and J shed 0 bases, with 14 bases lying between them. The CDR3 region is CSMRTASSYEQYF. The CDR3 DNA follows: TGCAGCATGAGGACAGCGAGCTCCTACGAGCAGTACTTC.